The 10 T cell receptor beta chains presented below share a single source sample, sequenced in a study of blood T cells in healthy people across ages. Sample-barcoded 5' priming and a J-beta primer mix drove a second PCR of 7 to 11 cycles. TCRdb recomputed calls from the 5' RACE reads with MiXCR, one row per CDR3 protein. This sample has around 2 million distinct CDR3 sequences, with more than 35% found just once. The sample taken for sequencing was blood. The receptors stem from a human donor in good health.

This clonotype has ten or more counts. The V gene is TRBV29-1, the J gene TRBJ1-4; D not certain. V shed 4 bases and J shed 0 bases, with 6 bases lying between them. CDR1 SQVTM and CDR2 ANQGSEA come from the germline V gene. This CDR3 is built from 13 residues. The CDR3 DNA reads TGCAGCGTTGGTTGGGCAACTAATGAAAAACTGTTTTTT. Amino acids: CSVGWATNEKLFF.

V usage is TRBV4-3 and J usage is TRBJ1-4, with 10 bases identical to TRBD1. Trimming took 8 bases from V and 13 from J; bases not matched to a gene: 28. This CDR3 region has 19 residues. Per the germline V gene, CDR1 is LGHNA and CDR2 is YSLEER. This CDR3 is CASGREWDRGFPEPLRLFF. CDR3 DNA: TGCGCCAGCGGCCGGGAGTGGGACAGGGGTTTCCCCGAACCTTTAAGACTGTTTTTT.

J is TRBJ2-7 and V is TRBV20-1; TRBD2 agrees at 14 bases. The CDR3 loop spans 14 amino acids. Unmatched junction bases numbered 8, after V lost 6 bases and J lost 7 bases. Germline loops: CDR1 DFQATT, CDR2 SNEGSKA (reference sequence). CDR3: CSAPTSGGAGEQYF. CDR3 sequence (DNA): TGCAGTGCCCCGACTAGCGGGGGGGCAGGGGAGCAGTACTTC.

Comment on this clonotype: Since a much larger clone is just one base distant, this may be a read error. The rearrangement links TRBV12-3 or TRBV12-4 to TRBJ2-4; D ambiguous. The CDR3 is 13 amino acids. Trimming removed 8 bases at V and 13 bases at J, with 21 bases between. This CDR3 is CASEAWGNNEQYF. As DNA, the CDR3 is TGTGCCAGCGAGGCGTGGGGAAACAATGAGCAGTACTTC.

This chain uses TRBV29-1 with TRBJ1-2, with D uncertain. Trimming pared 6 bases from V and 5 bases from J, leaving 10 bases between. The CDR3 runs to 11 residues. Per the germline V gene, CDR1 is SQVTM and CDR2 is ANQGSEA. Here the CDR3 reads CSVWTAYGYTF. The CDR3 DNA reads as TGCAGCGTCTGGACGGCTTATGGCTACACCTTC.

In this sample, this clonotype turned up a few times. This chain joins TRBV30 and TRBJ2-4, with D possibly TRBD2 on 5 matching bases. Germline loops: CDR1 GTSNPN, CDR2 SVGIG (reference sequence). The CDR3 runs to 14 residues. Deletions cut 6 bases from V and 6 bases from J, with 18 bases between. In nucleotides, the CDR3 is TGTGCCTGTAATAAGTGGAGGTTAGGAAACATTCAGTACTTC. Its protein is CACNKWRLGNIQYF.

This clonotype has more than one count but fewer than ten. The chain uses TRBV12-3 or TRBV12-4 and TRBJ2-3; D call uncertain. This CDR3 is 15 amino acids long. Deletions cut 6 bases from V and 3 bases from J, with 16 bases between. The CDR3 bases are TGTGCCAGCAGCCCGGTGGAGATGAGGACAGATACGCAGTATTTT. It yields the protein CASSPVEMRTDTQYF.

The gene calls are TRBV14 and TRBJ1-2; 7 bases agree with TRBD1. V gave up 3 bases and J gave up 6 bases; unmatched junction bases: 7. The CDR3 is made up of 14 amino acids. The germline CDR1 and CDR2 sequences are SGHDN and FVKESK. The DNA of the CDR3 is TGTGCCAGCAGCCAGTCTCGACAGGGAGATGGCTACACCTTC. Protein product: CASSQSRQGDGYTF.

This rearrangement joins TRBV20-1 to TRBJ2-2; unclear D gene. Trimming took off 3 bases at V and 4 bases at J, with 12 bases between the two ends. CDR1 DFQATT and CDR2 SNEGSKA come from the germline V gene (reference sequence). This CDR3 is built from 14 residues. The CDR3 sequence is CSARDRRLTGELFF. In DNA, the CDR3 is TGCAGTGCTAGGGATAGAAGACTCACCGGGGAGCTGTTTTTT.

This clonotype was counted only a few times. This chain connects TRBV13 to TRBJ1-2; no firm D call. The V gene lost 1 base and the J gene lost 7 bases, with 16 bases spanning the gap. The germline V gene has CDR1 PRHDT and CDR2 FYEKMQ (reference sequence). The CDR3 contains 15 residues. The CDR3 is CASSLESFAWGGYTF. Written as DNA, the CDR3 is TGTGCCAGCAGCTTAGAATCTTTTGCTTGGGGTGGCTACACCTTC.